The 18 T cell receptor beta chains reported below all come from one sample, sequenced in a study of cytomegalovirus exposure and HLA in healthy donors. PCR employed 60 Vbeta and 13 Jbeta primers. Method: immunoSEQ multiplex PCR; TCRdb's copy keeps in-frame clones and lacks some. The sample has about 90,000 clones; roughly 58% are singletons. Sequencing input: PBMCs. These receptors were collected from a woman aged 30 to 39 in good health and CMV-seropositive.

CDR3 coding DNA: TGTGCCAGCAGTAACAGGCGCTATGGCTACACCTTC. This gives the protein CASSNRRYGYTF. The V gene is TRBV6-5, the J gene TRBJ1-2; tentatively, D is TRBD1 (5 bases). In germline, CDR1 is MNHEY, CDR2 SVGAGI. Trimming removed 5 bases from V and 4 bases from J, with 8 bases in between. This CDR3 region has 12 residues.

This chain joins TRBV7-9 and TRBJ2-3; tentative D call: TRBD1 (6 bases). V gave up 1 base and J gave up 3 bases, with 11 bases separating them. The germline V gene has CDR1 SEHNR and CDR2 FQNEAQ (reference sequence). The CDR3 is 15 amino acids. CDR3 coding DNA: TGTGCCAGCAGCTTAGGGAACCAGGGGACAGATACGCAGTATTTT. Its translation is CASSLGNQGTDTQYF.

The chain recombines TRBV4-2 with TRBJ1-2; a weak D match, TRBD1 (5 bases). Germline V gene sequence: CDR1 LGHNA, CDR2 YNFKEQ. The CDR3 loop spans 13 amino acids. V was shortened by 0 bases and J by 8 bases, with 10 bases between the two germline ends. CDR3 nucleotide sequence: TGTGCCAGCAGCCAAGACAGGGCTGGAGGCTACACCTTC. Its protein product is CASSQDRAGGYTF.

The gene calls are TRBV6-6 and TRBJ2-7, with TRBD2 as a possible D gene (6 bases). The germline gives CDR1 MNHNY, CDR2 SVGAGI (reference sequence). The V and J ends lost 6 bases and 12 bases respectively, with 18 bases between them. The CDR3 runs 12 residues. CDR3 coding DNA: TGTGCCAGCAGCCCCCGGGACTCCCCTCCGTACTTC. This encodes CASSPRDSPPYF.

In this sample, this clone turned up a few times. The chain employs TRBV5-1 and TRBJ1-3; D may be TRBD1 (5 bases). Trimming shortened V by 4 bases and J by 0 bases, and 14 bases separated the two germline ends. This CDR3 has 16 residues. Germline CDR1 is SGHRS and CDR2 is YFSETQ. Here the CDR3 reads CASSTQTESSGNTIYF. In DNA form, the CDR3 reads TGCGCCAGCAGCACTCAGACAGAAAGCTCTGGAAACACCATATATTTT.

This sequence joins TRBV30 and TRBJ2-1; D possibly corresponds to TRBD2 (6 bases). Germline assignment: CDR1 GTSNPN and CDR2 SVGIG (reference sequence). The V end was cut by 0 bases, the J end by 3 bases, with 12 bases between. The CDR3 runs to 15 residues. This CDR3 reads CAWSVGSSVYNEQFF. CDR3 coding DNA: TGTGCCTGGAGTGTCGGGTCTAGCGTCTACAATGAGCAGTTCTTC. The whole variable domain, filled in from reference TRBV30 and TRBJ2-1, reads SQTIHQWPATLVQPVGSPLSLECTVEGTSNPNLYWYRQAAGRGLQLLFYSVGIGQISSEVPQNLSASRPQDRQFILSSKKLLLSDSGFYLCAWSVGSSVYNEQFFGPGTRLTVL.

The V gene is TRBV5-6, the J gene TRBJ2-5, with unresolved D. The better agreement between TRBJ2-7 and the DNA end casts doubt on the J call. The CDR3 spans 15 residues. Germline V gives CDR1 SGHDT, CDR2 YYEEEE. Written as DNA, the CDR3 is TGTGCCAGCAGCTTGGTTCTGTTTTTCCCCTACGAGCAGTACTTC. Protein sequence: CASSLVLFFPYEQYF.

This clone was detected only once. The chain links TRBV5-4 to TRBJ2-1, with TRBD1 as a possible D gene (6 bases). Trimming left V 0 bases short and J 4 bases short, with 11 bases between. Germline V CDR1 and CDR2: SGHNT, YYREEE (reference sequence). This CDR3 contains 15 residues. The DNA for the CDR3 is TGTGCCAGCAGCTTGGGCCAGGGGCAGTACAATGAGCAGTTCTTC. Protein product: CASSLGQGQYNEQFF.

This chain links TRBV5-1 with TRBJ2-1, with TRBD2 matching over 11 bases. This CDR3 comprises 17 residues. Trimming took 2 bases from V and 8 from J; bases not matched to a gene: 12. Germline lookup yields CDR1 SGHRS and CDR2 YFSETQ. The chain's CDR3 is CASSLRTGLAEYDEQFF. In nucleotides, the CDR3 is TGCGCCAGCAGCTTACGAACGGGACTAGCGGAATACGATGAGCAGTTCTTC. The whole variable domain, remainder taken from reference TRBV5-1 and TRBJ2-1, is KAGVTQTPRYLIKTRGQQVTLSCSPISGHRSVSWYQQTPGQGLQFLFEYFSETQRNKGNFPGRFSGRQFSNSRSEMNVSTLELGDSALYLCASSLRTGLAEYDEQFFGPGTRLTVL.

This sequence joins TRBV5-1 and TRBJ1-2, with a possible D match to TRBD1 (5 bases). The germline CDR1 and CDR2 sequences are SGHRS and YFSETQ. Trimming removed 4 bases from V and 6 bases from J, with 13 bases in between. This CDR3 spans 13 amino acids. This chain's CDR3 is CASSQTGGNGYTF. The CDR3 DNA follows: TGCGCCAGCAGCCAGACGGGGGGTAATGGCTACACCTTC.

This chain's CDR3 is CASSSPPGGARDTEAFF. Written as DNA, the CDR3 is TGTGCCAGCAGTTCCCCCCCTGGGGGGGCGAGGGACACTGAAGCTTTCTTT. The rearrangement uses TRBV28 and TRBJ1-1; maybe TRBD1 (6 bases). The CDR3 extends over 17 amino acids. Germline CDR1 is MDHEN and CDR2 is SYDVKM. V was clipped by 4 bases and J by 3 bases, with 21 bases between them.

The CDR3 loop is CASSLDAGSYEQYF. CDR3 sequence (DNA): TGTGCCAGCAGCTTGGATGCAGGATCCTACGAGCAGTACTTC. The chain is built from TRBV5-4 and TRBJ2-7; no firm D call. V was shortened by 0 bases and J by 1 base, with 8 bases between the two germline ends. The CDR3 extends over 14 amino acids. Germline V gene lookup returns CDR1 SGHNT and CDR2 YYREEE (reference sequence).

CDR3 DNA sequence: TGTGCCACCACCATGACAGGGGGAGTGACTGAAGCTTTCTTT. Translated: CATTMTGGVTEAFF. The chain employs TRBV15 and TRBJ1-1; 9 nucleotides agree with TRBD1. Losses at the gene ends were 7 bases for V and 5 bases for J; bases not matched to a gene: 8. CDR3 length: 14 residues. Germline values: CDR1 LNHNV, CDR2 YYDKDF (reference sequence). Full variable domain (rest looked up from reference TRBV15 and TRBJ1-1): DAMVIQNPRYQVTQFGKPVTLSCSQTLNHNVMYWYQQKSSQAPKLLFHYYDKDFNNEADTPDNFQSRRPNTSFCFLDIRSPGLGDTAMYLCATTMTGGVTEAFFGQGTRLTVV.

This clone was observed a handful of times. The V and J genes are TRBV15 and TRBJ2-3; 10 bases match TRBD2. CDR1 and CDR2 from the germline V gene are LNHNV and YYDKDF (reference sequence). The CDR3 totals 15 residues. V lost 6 bases and J lost 2; bases outside the gene matches: 5. CDR3: CATSFSGGPTDTQYF. The CDR3, as DNA: TGTGCCACCAGTTTTAGCGGGGGGCCCACAGATACGCAGTATTTT.

This rearrangement joins TRBV30 to TRBJ1-4; 8 bases map to TRBD1. Per germline, CDR1 GTSNPN and CDR2 SVGIG (reference sequence). This CDR3 spans 16 amino acids. V trimming: 0 bases; J trimming: 6 bases; junction bases outside the gene matches: 9. CDR3 sequence: CAWSVSRTGTHEKLFF. In DNA, the CDR3 is TGTGCCTGGAGTGTATCGAGGACAGGGACTCATGAAAAACTGTTTTTT. Full variable domain (remainder filled in from reference TRBV30 and TRBJ1-4): SQTIHQWPATLVQPVGSPLSLECTVEGTSNPNLYWYRQAAGRGLQLLFYSVGIGQISSEVPQNLSASRPQDRQFILSSKKLLLSDSGFYLCAWSVSRTGTHEKLFFGSGTQLSVL.

The chain links TRBV28 to TRBJ2-2, with D perhaps matching TRBD2 (5 bases). Germline CDR1 MDHEN, CDR2 SYDVKM. The CDR3 spans 14 residues. V lost 5 bases and J lost 3, with 10 bases in between. CDR3 loop: CASSRMRDTGELFF. CDR3 in DNA: TGTGCCAGCAGTAGGATGAGGGACACCGGGGAGCTGTTTTTT.

This clone came up a few times. CDR3 sequence (DNA): TGCGCCAGCAGCCAAGACTCTGAAGCTTTCTTT. It codes for CASSQDSEAFF. This chain connects TRBV4-1 to TRBJ1-1, with D unresolved. V was trimmed by 0 bases and J by 6 bases, leaving 2 bases between them. The CDR3 contains 11 residues. From germline, CDR1 is MGHRA and CDR2 YSYEKL.

The gene calls are TRBV6-5 and TRBJ2-5; 7 bases are a match to TRBD1. Trimming cost V 6 bases and J 0 bases; bases outside gene matches: 4. The CDR3 contains 14 residues. CDR1 is MNHEY and CDR2 is SVGAGI in the germline V gene. CDR3 in DNA: TGTGCCAGCAGGGGACAGACGTACCAAGAGACCCAGTACTTC. Amino acid sequence: CASRGQTYQETQYF.